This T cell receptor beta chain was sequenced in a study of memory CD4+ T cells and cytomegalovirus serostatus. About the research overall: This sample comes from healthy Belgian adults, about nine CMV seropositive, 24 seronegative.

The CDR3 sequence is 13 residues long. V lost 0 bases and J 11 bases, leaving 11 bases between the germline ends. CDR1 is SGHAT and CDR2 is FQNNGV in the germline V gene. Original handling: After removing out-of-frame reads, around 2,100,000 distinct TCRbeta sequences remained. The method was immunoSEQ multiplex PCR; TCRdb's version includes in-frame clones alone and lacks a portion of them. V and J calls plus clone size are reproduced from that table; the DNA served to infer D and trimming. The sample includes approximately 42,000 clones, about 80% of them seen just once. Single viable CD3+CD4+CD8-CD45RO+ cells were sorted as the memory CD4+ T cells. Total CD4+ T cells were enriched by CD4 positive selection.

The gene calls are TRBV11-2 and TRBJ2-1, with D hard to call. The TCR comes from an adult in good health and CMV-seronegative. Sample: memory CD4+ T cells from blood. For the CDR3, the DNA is TGTGCCAGCAGCTTAGATGGCGCCGGGCAGCAGTTCTTC. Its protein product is CASSLDGAGQQFF. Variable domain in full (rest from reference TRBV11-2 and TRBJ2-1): EAGVAQSPRYKIIEKRQSVAFWCNPISGHATLYWYQQILGQGPKLLIQFQNNGVVDDSQLPKDRFSAERLKGVDSTLKIQPAKLEDSAVYLCASSLDGAGQQFFGPGTRLTVL.